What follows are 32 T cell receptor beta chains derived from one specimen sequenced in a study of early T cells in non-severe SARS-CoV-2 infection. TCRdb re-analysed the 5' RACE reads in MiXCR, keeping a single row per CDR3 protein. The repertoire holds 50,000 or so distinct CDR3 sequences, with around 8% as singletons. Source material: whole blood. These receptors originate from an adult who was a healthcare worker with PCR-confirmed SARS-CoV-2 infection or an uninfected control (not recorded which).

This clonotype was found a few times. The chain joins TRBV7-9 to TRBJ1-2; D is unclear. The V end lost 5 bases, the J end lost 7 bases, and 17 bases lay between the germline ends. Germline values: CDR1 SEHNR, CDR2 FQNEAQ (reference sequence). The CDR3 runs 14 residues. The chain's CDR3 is CASSPTEPPLGYTF. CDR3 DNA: TGTGCCAGCAGCCCAACAGAACCGCCCCTTGGCTACACCTTC.

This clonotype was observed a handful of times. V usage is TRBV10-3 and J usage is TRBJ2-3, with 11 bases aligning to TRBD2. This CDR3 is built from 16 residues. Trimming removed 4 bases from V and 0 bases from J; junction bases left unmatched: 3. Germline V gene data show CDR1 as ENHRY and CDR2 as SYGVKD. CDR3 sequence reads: CAISVLAGASTDTQYF. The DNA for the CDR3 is TGTGCCATCAGTGTACTAGCGGGGGCCAGCACAGATACGCAGTATTTT.

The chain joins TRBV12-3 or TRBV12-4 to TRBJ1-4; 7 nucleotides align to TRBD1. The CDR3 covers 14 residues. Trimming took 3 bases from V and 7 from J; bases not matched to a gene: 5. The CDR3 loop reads CASSLKGAGEKLFF. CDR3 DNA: TGTGCCAGCAGTTTGAAGGGGGCTGGTGAAAAACTGTTTTTT.

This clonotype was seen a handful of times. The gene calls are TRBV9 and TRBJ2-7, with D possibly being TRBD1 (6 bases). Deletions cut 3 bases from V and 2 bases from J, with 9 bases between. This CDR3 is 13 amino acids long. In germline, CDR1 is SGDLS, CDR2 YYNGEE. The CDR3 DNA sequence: TGTGCCAGCAGCGCGCAGGGGCCCTACGAGCAGTACTTC. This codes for CASSAQGPYEQYF.

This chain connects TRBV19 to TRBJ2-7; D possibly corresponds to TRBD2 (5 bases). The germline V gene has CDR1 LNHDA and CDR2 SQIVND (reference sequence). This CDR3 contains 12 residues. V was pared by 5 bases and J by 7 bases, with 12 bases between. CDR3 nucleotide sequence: TGTGCCAGTAGTCCCAGCGCGGGTGAGCAGTACTTC. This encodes CASSPSAGEQYF.

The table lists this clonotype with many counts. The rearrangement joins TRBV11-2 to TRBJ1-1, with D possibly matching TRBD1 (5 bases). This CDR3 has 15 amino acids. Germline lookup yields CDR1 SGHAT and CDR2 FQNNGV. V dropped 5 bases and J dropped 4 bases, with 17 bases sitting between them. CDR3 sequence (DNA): TGTGCCAGCAGCCCTTTTCTATCTGGGGGCACTGAAGCTTTCTTT. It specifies CASSPFLSGGTEAFF. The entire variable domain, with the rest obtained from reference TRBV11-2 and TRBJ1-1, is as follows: EAGVAQSPRYKIIEKRQSVAFWCNPISGHATLYWYQQILGQGPKLLIQFQNNGVVDDSQLPKDRFSAERLKGVDSTLKIQPAKLEDSAVYLCASSPFLSGGTEAFFGQGTRLTVV.

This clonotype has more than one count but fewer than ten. The CDR3 loop reads CSALTSGRTGELFF. The CDR3 DNA follows: TGCAGCGCCTTGACTAGCGGGCGCACCGGGGAGCTGTTTTTT. The chain recombines TRBV29-1 with TRBJ2-2; TRBD2 matches at 10 bases. The J segment lost 4 bases and the V segment lost 7 bases, leaving 6 bases of the junction unmatched. This CDR3 comprises 14 residues. The germline V gene encodes CDR1 SQVTM and CDR2 ANQGSEA.

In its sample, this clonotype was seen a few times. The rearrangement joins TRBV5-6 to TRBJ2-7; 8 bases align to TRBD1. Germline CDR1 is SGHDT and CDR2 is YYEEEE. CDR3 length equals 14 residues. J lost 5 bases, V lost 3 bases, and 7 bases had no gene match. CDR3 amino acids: CASSYRQGINEQYF. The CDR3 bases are TGTGCCAGCAGCTACAGACAGGGGATCAACGAGCAGTACTTC.

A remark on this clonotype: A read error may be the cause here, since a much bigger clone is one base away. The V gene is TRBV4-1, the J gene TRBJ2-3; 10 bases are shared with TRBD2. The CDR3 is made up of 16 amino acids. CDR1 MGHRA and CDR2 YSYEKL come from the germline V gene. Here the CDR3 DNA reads TGCGCCGGCAGCCGAGGACTAGCGGCCCCTACAGATACGCAGTATTTT. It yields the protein CAGSRGLAAPTDTQYF.

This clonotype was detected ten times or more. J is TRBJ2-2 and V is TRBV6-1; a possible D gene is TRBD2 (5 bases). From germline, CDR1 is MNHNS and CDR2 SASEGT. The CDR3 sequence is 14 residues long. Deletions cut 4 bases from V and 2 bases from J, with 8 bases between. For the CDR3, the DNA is TGTGCCAGCAGTGGGGGAGCTAACACCGGGGAGCTGTTTTTT. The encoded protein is CASSGGANTGELFF.

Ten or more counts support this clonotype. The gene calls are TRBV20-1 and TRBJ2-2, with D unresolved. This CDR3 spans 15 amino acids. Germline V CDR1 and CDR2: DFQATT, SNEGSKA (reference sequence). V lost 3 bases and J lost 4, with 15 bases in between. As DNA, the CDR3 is TGCAGTGCTAGGGTATACCCCCGTGGCACCGGGGAGCTGTTTTTT. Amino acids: CSARVYPRGTGELFF.

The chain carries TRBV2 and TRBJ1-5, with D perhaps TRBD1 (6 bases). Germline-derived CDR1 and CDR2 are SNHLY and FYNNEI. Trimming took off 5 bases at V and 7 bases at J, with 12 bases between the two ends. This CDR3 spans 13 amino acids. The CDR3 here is CASSMGRGQPQHF. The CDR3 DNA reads TGTGCCAGCAGTATGGGCAGGGGACAGCCCCAGCATTTT.

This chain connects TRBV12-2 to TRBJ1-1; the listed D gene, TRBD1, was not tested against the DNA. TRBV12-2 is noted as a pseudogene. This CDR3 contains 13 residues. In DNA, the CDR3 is TGTGCAAGTCGCCAACTGGACGGGATTGAAGCTTTCTTT. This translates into CASRQLDGIEAFF.

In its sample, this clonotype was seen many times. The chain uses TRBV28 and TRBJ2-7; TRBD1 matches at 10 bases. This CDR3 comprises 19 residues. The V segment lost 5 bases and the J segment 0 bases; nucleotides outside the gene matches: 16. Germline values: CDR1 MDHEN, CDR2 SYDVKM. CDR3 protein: CASSVTGTGVARSSYEQYF. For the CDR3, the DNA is TGTGCCAGCAGTGTCACCGGGACAGGGGTAGCCCGGAGCTCCTACGAGCAGTACTTC. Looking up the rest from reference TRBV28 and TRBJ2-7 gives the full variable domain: DVKVTQSSRYLVKRTGEKVFLECVQDMDHENMFWYRQDPGLGLRLIYFSYDVKMKEKGDIPEGYSVSREKKERFSLILESASTNQTSMYLCASSVTGTGVARSSYEQYFGPGTRLTVT.

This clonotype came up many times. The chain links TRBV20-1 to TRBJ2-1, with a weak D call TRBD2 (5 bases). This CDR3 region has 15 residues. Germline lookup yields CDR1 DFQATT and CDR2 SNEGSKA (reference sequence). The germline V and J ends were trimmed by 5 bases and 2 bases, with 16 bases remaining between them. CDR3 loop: CSAGSADWTYNEQFF. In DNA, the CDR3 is TGCAGTGCTGGCAGTGCGGACTGGACCTACAATGAGCAGTTCTTC.

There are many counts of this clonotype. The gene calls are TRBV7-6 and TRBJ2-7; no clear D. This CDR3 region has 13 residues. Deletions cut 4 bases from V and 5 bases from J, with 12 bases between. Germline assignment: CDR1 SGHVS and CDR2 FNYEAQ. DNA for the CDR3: TGTGCCAGCAGCTCCTTCGGGTCCGACGAGCAGTACTTC. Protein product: CASSSFGSDEQYF.

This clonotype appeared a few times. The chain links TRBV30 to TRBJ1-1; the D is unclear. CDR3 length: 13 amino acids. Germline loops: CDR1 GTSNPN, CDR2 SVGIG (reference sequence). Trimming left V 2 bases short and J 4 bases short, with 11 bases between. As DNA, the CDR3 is TGTGCCTGGAGTCTAGATGGGGTCACTGAAGCTTTCTTT. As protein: CAWSLDGVTEAFF.

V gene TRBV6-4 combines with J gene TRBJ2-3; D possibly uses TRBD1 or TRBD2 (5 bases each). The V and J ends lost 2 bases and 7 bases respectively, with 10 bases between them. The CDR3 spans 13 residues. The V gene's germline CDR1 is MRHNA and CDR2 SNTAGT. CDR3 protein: CASSDARGNTQYF. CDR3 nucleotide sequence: TGTGCCAGCAGTGACGCCCGGGGCAATACGCAGTATTTT.

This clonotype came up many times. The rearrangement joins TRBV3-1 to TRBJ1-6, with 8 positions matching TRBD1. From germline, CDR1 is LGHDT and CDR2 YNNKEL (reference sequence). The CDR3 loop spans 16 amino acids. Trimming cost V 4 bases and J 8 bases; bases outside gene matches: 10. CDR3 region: CASSPTTGDPDSPLHF. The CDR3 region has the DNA TGTGCCAGCAGCCCCACGACAGGGGACCCGGATTCACCCCTCCACTTT. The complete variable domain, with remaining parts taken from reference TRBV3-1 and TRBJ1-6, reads DTAVSQTPKYLVTQMGNDKSIKCEQNLGHDTMYWYKQDSKKFLKIMFSYNNKELIINETVPNRFSPKSPDKAHLNLHINSLELGDSAVYFCASSPTTGDPDSPLHFGNGTRLTVT.

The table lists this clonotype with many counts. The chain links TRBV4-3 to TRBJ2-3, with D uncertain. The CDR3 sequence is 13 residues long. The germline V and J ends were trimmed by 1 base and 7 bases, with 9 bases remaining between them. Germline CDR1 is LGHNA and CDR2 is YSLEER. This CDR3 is CASSQVKDHTQYF. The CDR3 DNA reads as TGCGCCAGCAGCCAAGTAAAGGATCATACGCAGTATTTT.

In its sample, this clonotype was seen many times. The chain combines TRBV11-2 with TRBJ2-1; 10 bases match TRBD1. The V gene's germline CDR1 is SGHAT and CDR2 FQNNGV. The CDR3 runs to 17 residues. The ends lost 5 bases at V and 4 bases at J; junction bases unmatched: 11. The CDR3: CASSITPTGGIYNEQFF. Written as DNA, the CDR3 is TGTGCCAGCAGCATCACCCCGACAGGGGGCATATACAATGAGCAGTTCTTC.

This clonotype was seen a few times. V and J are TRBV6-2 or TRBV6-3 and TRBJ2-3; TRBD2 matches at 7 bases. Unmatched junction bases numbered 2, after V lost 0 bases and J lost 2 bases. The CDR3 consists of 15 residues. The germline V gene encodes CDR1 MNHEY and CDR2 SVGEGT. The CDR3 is CASSYSTSYTDTQYF. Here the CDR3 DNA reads TGTGCCAGCAGTTACTCGACTAGCTACACAGATACGCAGTATTTT.

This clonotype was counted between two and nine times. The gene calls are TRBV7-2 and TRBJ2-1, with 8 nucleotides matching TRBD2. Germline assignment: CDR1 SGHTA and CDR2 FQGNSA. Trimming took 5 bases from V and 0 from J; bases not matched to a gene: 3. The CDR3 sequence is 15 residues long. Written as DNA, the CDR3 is TGTGCCAGCAGCGCGAGCGGGAGCTCCTACAATGAGCAGTTCTTC. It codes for CASSASGSSYNEQFF.

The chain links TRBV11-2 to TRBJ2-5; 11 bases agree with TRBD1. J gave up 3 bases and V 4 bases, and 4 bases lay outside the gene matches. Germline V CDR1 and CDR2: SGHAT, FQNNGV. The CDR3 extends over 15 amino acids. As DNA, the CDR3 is TGTGCCAGCAGCTGGGACAGGGGGAAAGAAGAGACCCAGTACTTC. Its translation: CASSWDRGKEETQYF.

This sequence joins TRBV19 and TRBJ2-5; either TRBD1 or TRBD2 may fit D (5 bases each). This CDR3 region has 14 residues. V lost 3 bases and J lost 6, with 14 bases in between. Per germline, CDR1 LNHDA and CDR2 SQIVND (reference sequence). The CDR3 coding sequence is TGTGCCAGTAGTATCGAGGGGTCGCCCCAGACCCAGTACTTC. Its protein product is CASSIEGSPQTQYF. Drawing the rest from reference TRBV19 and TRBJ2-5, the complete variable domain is DGGITQSPKYLFRKEGQNVTLSCEQNLNHDAMYWYRQDPGQGLRLIYYSQIVNDFQKGDIAEGYSVSREKKESFPLTVTSAQKNPTAFYLCASSIEGSPQTQYFGPGTRLLVL.

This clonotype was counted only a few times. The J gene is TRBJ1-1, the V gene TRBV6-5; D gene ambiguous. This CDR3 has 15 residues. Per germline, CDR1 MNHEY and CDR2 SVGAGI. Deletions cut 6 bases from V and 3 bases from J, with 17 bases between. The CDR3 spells CASRLDGRVYTEAFF. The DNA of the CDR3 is TGTGCCAGCAGGCTCGACGGTAGGGTGTACACTGAAGCTTTCTTT.

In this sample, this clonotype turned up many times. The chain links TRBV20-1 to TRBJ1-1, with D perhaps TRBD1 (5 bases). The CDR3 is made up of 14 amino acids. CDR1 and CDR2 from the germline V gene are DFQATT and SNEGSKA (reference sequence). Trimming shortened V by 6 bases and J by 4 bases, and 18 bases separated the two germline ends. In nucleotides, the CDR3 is TGCAGTGCACACCCGGGGGGGTGGGGCACTGAAGCTTTCTTT. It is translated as CSAHPGGWGTEAFF.

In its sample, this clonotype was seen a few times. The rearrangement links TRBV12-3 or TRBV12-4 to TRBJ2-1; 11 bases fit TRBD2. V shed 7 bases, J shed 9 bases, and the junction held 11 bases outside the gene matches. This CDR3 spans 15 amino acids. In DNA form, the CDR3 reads TGTGCCAGCACCGCCGGGGGTAGCGGGAGGGGTGAGCAGTTCTTC. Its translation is CASTAGGSGRGEQFF.

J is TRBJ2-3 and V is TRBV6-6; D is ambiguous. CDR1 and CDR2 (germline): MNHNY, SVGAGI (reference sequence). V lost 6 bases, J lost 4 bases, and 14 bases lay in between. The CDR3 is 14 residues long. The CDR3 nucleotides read TGTGCCAGCAGATCCCCAGACTTAGCAGATACGCAGTATTTT. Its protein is CASRSPDLADTQYF.

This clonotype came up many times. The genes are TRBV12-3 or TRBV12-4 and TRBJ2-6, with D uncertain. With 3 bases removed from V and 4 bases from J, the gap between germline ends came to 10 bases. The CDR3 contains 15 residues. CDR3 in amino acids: CASSFGPPGANVLTF. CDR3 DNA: TGTGCCAGCAGTTTCGGTCCCCCCGGGGCCAACGTCCTGACTTTC.

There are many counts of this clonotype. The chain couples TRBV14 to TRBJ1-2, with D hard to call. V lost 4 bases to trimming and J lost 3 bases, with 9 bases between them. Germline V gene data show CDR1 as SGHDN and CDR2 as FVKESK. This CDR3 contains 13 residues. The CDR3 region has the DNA TGTGCCAGCAGCCTCACGAGAGACTATGGCTACACCTTC. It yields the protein CASSLTRDYGYTF.

This CDR3 reads CASSSPDYNEQFF. In DNA, the CDR3 is TGTGCCAGCAGCTCCCCGGACTACAATGAGCAGTTCTTC. The V call is TRBV11-2, the J call TRBJ2-1, with unresolved D. V lost 4 bases to trimming and J lost 3 bases, with 7 bases between them. This CDR3 has 13 residues. CDR1 and CDR2 from the germline V gene are SGHAT and FQNNGV.